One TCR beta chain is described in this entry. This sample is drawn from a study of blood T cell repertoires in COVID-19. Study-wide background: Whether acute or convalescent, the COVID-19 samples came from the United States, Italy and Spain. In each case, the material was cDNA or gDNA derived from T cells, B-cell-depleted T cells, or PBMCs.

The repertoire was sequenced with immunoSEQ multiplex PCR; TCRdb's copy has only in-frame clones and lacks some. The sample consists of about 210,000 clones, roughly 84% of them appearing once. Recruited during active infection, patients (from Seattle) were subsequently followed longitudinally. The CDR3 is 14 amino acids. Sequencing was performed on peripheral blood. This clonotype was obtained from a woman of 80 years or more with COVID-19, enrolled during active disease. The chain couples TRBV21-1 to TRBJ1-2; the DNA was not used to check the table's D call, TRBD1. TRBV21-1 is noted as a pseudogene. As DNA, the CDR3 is TGTGCCAGCAGCAAAGCACACAGGGCCTTAATCTACACCTTC. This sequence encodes CASSKAHRALIYTF.